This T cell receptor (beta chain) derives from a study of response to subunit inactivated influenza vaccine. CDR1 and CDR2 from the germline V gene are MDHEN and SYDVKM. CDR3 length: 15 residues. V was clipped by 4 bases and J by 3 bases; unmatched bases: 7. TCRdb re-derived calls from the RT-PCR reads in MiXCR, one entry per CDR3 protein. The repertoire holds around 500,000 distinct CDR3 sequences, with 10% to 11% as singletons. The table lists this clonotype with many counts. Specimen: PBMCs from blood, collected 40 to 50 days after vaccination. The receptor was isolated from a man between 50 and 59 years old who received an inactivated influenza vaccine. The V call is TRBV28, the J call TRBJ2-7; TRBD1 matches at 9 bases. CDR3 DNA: TGTGCCAGCAGTTCCCGGGGGACAGGGAACTACGAGCAGTACTTC. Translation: CASSSRGTGNYEQYF.